Following are 14 T cell receptor beta chains from one sample sequenced in a study of CD8 T cells in Susac syndrome. The RNA input was about 0.45 to 1 ug, and it was reverse transcribed with random hexamers. TCRdb recomputed calls from the immunoSEQ multiplex PCR reads with MiXCR, one row per CDR3 protein. This table has some 160,000 distinct CDR3 sequences, approximately 94% appearing once. The sample was CD4+ T cells from PBMCs. These receptor sequences come from a human donor with Susac syndrome.

The chain couples TRBV30 to TRBJ2-5; unclear D gene. This CDR3 is built from 11 residues. Germline V gene sequence: CDR1 GTSNPN, CDR2 SVGIG (reference sequence). The ends were cut back, 2 bases at V and 5 bases at J, with 6 bases in the middle. CDR3 amino acids: CAWSLRETQYF. CDR3 coding DNA: TGTGCCTGGAGTTTGCGGGAGACCCAGTACTTC. The complete variable domain, with remaining parts taken from reference TRBV30 and TRBJ2-5, reads SQTIHQWPATLVQPVGSPLSLECTVEGTSNPNLYWYRQAAGRGLQLLFYSVGIGQISSEVPQNLSASRPQDRQFILSSKKLLLSDSGFYLCAWSLRETQYFGPGTRLLVL.

V and J are TRBV6-1 and TRBJ2-3; TRBD2 matches at 8 bases. The CDR3 contains 16 residues. CDR1 MNHNS and CDR2 SASEGT come from the germline V gene. Unmatched junction bases numbered 12, after V lost 6 bases and J lost 4 bases. For the CDR3, the DNA is TGTGCCAGCAGCCAGATAATCGGGGGGGCCTCAGATACGCAGTATTTT. It translates to CASSQIIGGASDTQYF.

The CDR3 region has the DNA TGTGCCACCAGCATGACCTCCGGGACCTTAAAGGGAAACACCATATATTTT. Translating gives CATSMTSGTLKGNTIYF. The V call is TRBV15, the J call TRBJ1-3; perhaps TRBD1 as D (5 bases). Trimming removed 4 bases at V and 4 bases at J, with 20 bases between. Germline V lookup: CDR1 LNHNV, CDR2 YYDKDF (reference sequence). The CDR3 is 17 residues long.

J is TRBJ1-6 and V is TRBV2; the D gene is possibly TRBD1 (5 bases). Trimming cost V 6 bases and J 10 bases, with 28 bases left between them. The germline V gene has CDR1 SNHLY and CDR2 FYNNEI. The CDR3 is 18 residues long. The CDR3 reads CASRPRGTQRIRSSPLHF. The CDR3 DNA sequence: TGTGCCAGCAGACCGAGGGGCACACAACGGATACGGAGCTCACCCCTCCACTTT.

This sequence joins TRBV20-1 and TRBJ2-7; D unclear. The CDR3 length is 12 residues. The germline V and J ends were trimmed by 2 bases and 0 bases, with 5 bases remaining between them. Germline-derived CDR1 and CDR2 are DFQATT and SNEGSKA (reference sequence). CDR3 nucleotides: TGCAGTGCTAGACGGGTCTCCTACGAGCAGTACTTC. The encoded protein is CSARRVSYEQYF.

In this sample, this clonotype turned up once. CDR3 coding DNA: TGCAGTGCACTAGCGGGGGGGGCCTTCGCAGATACGCAGTATTTT. Its translation is CSALAGGAFADTQYF. The genes are TRBV20-1 and TRBJ2-3; 13 bases match TRBD2. The CDR3 has 15 amino acids. CDR1 is DFQATT, CDR2 SNEGSKA, per germline (reference sequence). Trimming took 6 bases from V and 4 from J; bases not matched to a gene: 7.

The rearrangement uses TRBV6-5 and TRBJ1-6; TRBD1 matches 9 bases. This CDR3 comprises 17 residues. From germline, CDR1 is MNHEY and CDR2 SVGAGI. After removal of 5 bases from V and 10 bases from J, the junction contained 15 bases not matched to a gene. CDR3: CASSRTPDRGQGSPLHF. The CDR3 nucleotides read TGTGCCAGCAGTCGTACTCCGGACAGGGGCCAAGGGTCACCCCTCCACTTT.

The count of this clonotype is one. This chain uses TRBV3-1 with TRBJ2-5; tentative D call: TRBD2 (5 bases). From germline, CDR1 is LGHDT and CDR2 YNNKEL (reference sequence). The ends were cut back, 1 base at V and 5 bases at J, with 11 bases in the middle. The CDR3 is 14 amino acids. The CDR3 DNA is TGTGCCAGCAGCCAAGGGCTAGCAGCGGAGACCCAGTACTTC. Translation: CASSQGLAAETQYF.

V usage is TRBV4-2 and J usage is TRBJ2-7; D remains ambiguous. Germline values: CDR1 LGHNA, CDR2 YNFKEQ. The CDR3 is 16 amino acids. V shed 0 bases and J shed 0 bases, with 12 bases lying between them. CDR3 amino acids: CASSQESGSPSYEQYF. The CDR3 DNA reads as TGTGCCAGCAGCCAAGAATCGGGCAGTCCCTCCTACGAGCAGTACTTC.

This chain connects TRBV20-1 to TRBJ2-4; D call uncertain. The CDR3 spans 14 residues. Trimming removed 0 bases from V and 0 bases from J, with 6 bases in between. Germline V gene lookup returns CDR1 DFQATT and CDR2 SNEGSKA (reference sequence). The CDR3 spells CSARDTGAKNIQYF. CDR3 DNA sequence: TGCAGTGCTAGAGATACGGGAGCCAAAAACATTCAGTACTTC.

V usage is TRBV20-1 and J usage is TRBJ2-7; D is unclear. Germline loops: CDR1 DFQATT, CDR2 SNEGSKA (reference sequence). The CDR3 is made up of 16 amino acids. The V end was cut by 6 bases, the J end by 4 bases, with 25 bases between. The chain's CDR3 is CSAARLMSFGLYEQYF. The CDR3 DNA reads TGCAGTGCCGCACGCCTGATGAGCTTTGGTCTTTACGAGCAGTACTTC.

J is TRBJ1-2 and V is TRBV7-9; tentatively, D is TRBD1 (6 bases). V lost 4 bases and J 13 bases, leaving 16 bases between the germline ends. Germline CDR1 SEHNR, CDR2 FQNEAQ (reference sequence). The CDR3 has 12 residues. CDR3 sequence: CASSSGTGASTF. The CDR3 nucleotides read TGTGCCAGCAGCTCCGGGACGGGGGCATCCACCTTC.

The rearrangement links TRBV5-4 to TRBJ2-1; 13 bases map to TRBD2. The CDR3 totals 15 residues. Germline V gives CDR1 SGHNT, CDR2 YYREEE (reference sequence). With V trimmed by 3 bases and J by 5 bases, 2 bases remained unmatched. CDR3 sequence: CASSSGLAGDNEQFF. Here the CDR3 DNA reads TGTGCCAGCAGCTCAGGACTAGCGGGGGACAATGAGCAGTTCTTC.

This chain links TRBV11-2 with TRBJ2-1; TRBD2 aligns across 8 bases. This CDR3 has 16 amino acids. From germline, CDR1 is SGHAT and CDR2 FQNNGV. The junction had 10 bases not matched to a gene; V was cut back by 5 bases and J by 4 bases. The CDR3: CASSTGPGGPYNEQFF. The CDR3 DNA is TGTGCCAGCAGCACGGGCCCGGGGGGGCCATACAATGAGCAGTTCTTC.